This TCR beta chain comes out of a study of cytomegalovirus exposure and HLA in healthy donors. Study as a whole: An early data release held tens of millions of unique TCRs from HLA-typed donors.

The J segment lost 5 bases and the V segment lost 8 bases, leaving 8 bases of the junction unmatched. The CDR3 spans 14 residues. The germline gives CDR1 MGHDK, CDR2 SYGVNS. PCR was performed using 60 Vbeta and 13 Jbeta primers. How the authors handled the data: A later analysis tallied about 80 million unique TCR beta chains, approximately 11 million of them shared. The repertoire was sequenced with immunoSEQ multiplex PCR; TCRdb's copy has only in-frame clones and lacks some. V, J and clone size derive from that table, while D and trimming were established from the DNA sequence. The sample lists some 170,000 clones, over 70% seen once, with 2.9% in the top ten. With regard to this clone: The antigen is unknown.

Study-level points and caveats: It was reportedly the case that the classifier diagnosed cytomegalovirus status with high specificity and sensitivity. V- and J-gene trimming in TCR beta was tied to a missense DCLRE1C variant by an analysis performed later.

Sequencing was done on a sample of PBMCs. The sequence came from a male donor in good health and CMV-seronegative. The V and J genes are TRBV25-1 and TRBJ2-5; TRBD1 matches 10 bases. The CDR3 region has the DNA TGTGCCAGCCGAGTAGACAGGGGGCATGAGACCCAGTACTTC. This sequence encodes CASRVDRGHETQYF.